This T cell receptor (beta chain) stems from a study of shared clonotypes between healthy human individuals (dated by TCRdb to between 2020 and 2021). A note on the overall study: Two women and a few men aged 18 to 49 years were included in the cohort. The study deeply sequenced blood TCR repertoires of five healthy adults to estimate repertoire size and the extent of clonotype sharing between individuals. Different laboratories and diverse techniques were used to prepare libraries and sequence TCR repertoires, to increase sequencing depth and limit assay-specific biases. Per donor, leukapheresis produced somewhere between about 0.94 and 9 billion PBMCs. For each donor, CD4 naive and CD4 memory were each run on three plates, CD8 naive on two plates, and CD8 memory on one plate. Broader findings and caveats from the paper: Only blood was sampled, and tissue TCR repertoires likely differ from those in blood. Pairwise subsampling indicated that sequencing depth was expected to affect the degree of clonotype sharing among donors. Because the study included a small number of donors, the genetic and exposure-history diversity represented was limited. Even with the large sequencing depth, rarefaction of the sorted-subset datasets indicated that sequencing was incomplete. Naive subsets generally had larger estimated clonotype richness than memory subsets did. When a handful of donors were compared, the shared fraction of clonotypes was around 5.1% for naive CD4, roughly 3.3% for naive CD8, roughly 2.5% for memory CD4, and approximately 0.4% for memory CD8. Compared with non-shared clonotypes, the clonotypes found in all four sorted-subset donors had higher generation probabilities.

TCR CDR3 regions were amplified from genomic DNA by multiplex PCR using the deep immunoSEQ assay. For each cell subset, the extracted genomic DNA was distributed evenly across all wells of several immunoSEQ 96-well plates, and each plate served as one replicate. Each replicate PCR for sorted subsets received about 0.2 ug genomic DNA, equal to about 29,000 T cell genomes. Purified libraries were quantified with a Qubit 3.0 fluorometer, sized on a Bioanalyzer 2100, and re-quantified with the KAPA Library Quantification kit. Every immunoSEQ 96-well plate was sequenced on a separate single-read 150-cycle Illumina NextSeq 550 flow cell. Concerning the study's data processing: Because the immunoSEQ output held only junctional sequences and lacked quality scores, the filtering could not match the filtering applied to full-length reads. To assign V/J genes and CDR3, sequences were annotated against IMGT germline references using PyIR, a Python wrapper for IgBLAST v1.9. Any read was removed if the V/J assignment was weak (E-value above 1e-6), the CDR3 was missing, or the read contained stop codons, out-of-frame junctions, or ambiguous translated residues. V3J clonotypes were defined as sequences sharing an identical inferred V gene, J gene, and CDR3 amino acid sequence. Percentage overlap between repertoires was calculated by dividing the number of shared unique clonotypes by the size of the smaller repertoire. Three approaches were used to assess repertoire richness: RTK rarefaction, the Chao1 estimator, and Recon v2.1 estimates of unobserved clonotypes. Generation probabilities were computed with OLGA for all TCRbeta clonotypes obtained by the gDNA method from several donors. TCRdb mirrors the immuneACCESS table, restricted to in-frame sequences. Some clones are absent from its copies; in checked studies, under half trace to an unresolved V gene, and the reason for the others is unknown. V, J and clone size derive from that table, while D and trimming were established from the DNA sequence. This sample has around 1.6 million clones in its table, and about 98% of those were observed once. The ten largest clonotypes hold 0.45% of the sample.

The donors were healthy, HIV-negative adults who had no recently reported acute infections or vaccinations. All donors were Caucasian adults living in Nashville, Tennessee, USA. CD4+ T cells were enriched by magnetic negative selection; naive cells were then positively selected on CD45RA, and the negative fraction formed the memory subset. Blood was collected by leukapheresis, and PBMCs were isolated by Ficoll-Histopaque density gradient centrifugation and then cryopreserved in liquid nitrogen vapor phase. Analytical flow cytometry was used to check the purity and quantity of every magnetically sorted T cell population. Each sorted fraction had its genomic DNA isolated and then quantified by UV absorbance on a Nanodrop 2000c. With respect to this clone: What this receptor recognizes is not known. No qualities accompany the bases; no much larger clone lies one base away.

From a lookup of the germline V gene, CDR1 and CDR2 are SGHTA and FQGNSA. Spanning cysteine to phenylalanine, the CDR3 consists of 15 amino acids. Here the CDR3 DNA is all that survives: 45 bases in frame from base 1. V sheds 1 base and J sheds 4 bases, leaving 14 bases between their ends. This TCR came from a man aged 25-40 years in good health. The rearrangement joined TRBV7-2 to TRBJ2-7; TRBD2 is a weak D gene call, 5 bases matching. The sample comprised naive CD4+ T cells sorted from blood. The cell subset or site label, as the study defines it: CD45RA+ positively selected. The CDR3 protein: CASSLGGLAYYEQYF. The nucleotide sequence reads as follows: TGTGCCAGCAGCTTAGGGGGTCTAGCCTATTACGAGCAGTACTTC.